This T cell receptor beta chain was identified in a study of TIL therapy for anti-PD-1-resistant metastatic lung cancer. About the study: Tumors had a median PD-L1 proportion score of 5% to 6.5%. Half of patients were current or former smokers. Study-wide results and caveats: The baseline peripheral repertoire was partially replaced by infused TIL clonotypes that later decayed. Treatment-naive, never-smoker and oncogene-addicted patients were overrepresented in this highly selected cohort.

This was the immunoSEQ v3 assay. Profiling relied on immunoSEQ multiplex PCR, and the TCRdb table lists in-frame clones only, not all of them. The sample has tens of thousands of clones, roughly 85% seen once; the top ten hold 5%. The length of the CDR3 is 15 residues. The V gene lost 3 bases and the J gene lost 3 bases, with 15 bases spanning the gap. Germline V gene sequence: CDR1 GTSNPN, CDR2 SVGIG (reference sequence). This sample's time point: pre-treatment sample, taken before nivolumab and TIL therapy. In regard to this clone: What it recognizes is unknown.

The specimen comprised blood, sampled at baseline. This TCR was sampled from a person between 25 and 79 years old with non-small cell lung cancer. The chain has TRBV30 and TRBJ2-1; D is perhaps TRBD1 (6 bases). The DNA of the CDR3 is TGTGCCTGGAGCTCGGGGCAGGGGTACTACAATGAGCAGTTCTTC. It specifies CAWSSGQGYYNEQFF.